The 19 T cell receptor beta chains in this list originate from one sample, sequenced in a study of T cells after yellow fever vaccination. TCRdb reanalysed the 5' RACE reads using MiXCR and keeps one entry per CDR3 protein. The table shows under 150,000 distinct CDR3 sequences, with 6.5% to 8.5% occurring only once. The material was CD4+ T cells sorted from PBMCs, obtained 5 days after the yellow fever booster vaccination. Receptors were obtained from a man aged 30-40 years who received the YFV17D yellow fever vaccine.

This clonotype was seen many times. The V gene is TRBV19, the J gene TRBJ2-1; TRBD2 matches 9 bases. Germline V gene sequence: CDR1 LNHDA, CDR2 SQIVND (reference sequence). Trimming at V came to 0 bases and at J to 8 bases, leaving 8 bases not matched to a gene. The CDR3 is made up of 16 amino acids. The CDR3 loop is CASSIDGAGGPYEQFF. CDR3 bases: TGTGCCAGTAGTATAGATGGCGCGGGAGGGCCTTATGAGCAGTTCTTC.

This clonotype occurred many times. The chain joins TRBV18 to TRBJ2-7, with 7 positions matching TRBD2. Germline V gene sequence: CDR1 KGHSH, CDR2 LQKENI. Trimming cost V 3 bases and J 2 bases; bases outside gene matches: 4. The CDR3 length is 14 residues. For the CDR3, the DNA is TGTGCCAGCTCACCTGCAGGGACTACCTACGAGCAGTACTTC. It is translated as CASSPAGTTYEQYF.

This clonotype has at least ten counts. The chain carries TRBV28 and TRBJ2-1, with unresolved D. V was trimmed by 6 bases and J by 3 bases, leaving 15 bases between them. CDR1 and CDR2 from the germline V gene are MDHEN and SYDVKM. The CDR3 covers 15 residues. The CDR3 is CASRLPSRDYNEQFF. The DNA of the CDR3 is TGTGCCAGCAGACTTCCTTCCCGCGACTACAATGAGCAGTTCTTC.

This clonotype appeared many times. V usage is TRBV18 and J usage is TRBJ2-7, with D perhaps TRBD1 or TRBD2 (5 bases each). Germline loops: CDR1 KGHSH, CDR2 LQKENI. Trimming cost V 3 bases and J 3 bases, with 15 bases left between them. The CDR3 is made up of 15 amino acids. CDR3 loop: CASSPGPGRVYEQYF. In DNA form, the CDR3 reads TGTGCCAGCTCACCTGGGCCGGGACGGGTCTACGAGCAGTACTTC.

The sample holds many counts of this clonotype. V gene TRBV5-8 combines with J gene TRBJ1-1; 7 nucleotides line up with TRBD1. The CDR3 loop spans 13 amino acids. Germline V CDR1 and CDR2: SGHTS, YDEGEE. The ends lost 3 bases at V and 10 bases at J; junction bases unmatched: 9. The CDR3 DNA sequence: TGTGCCAGCAGCTGGGGACAGACACTGGGAGCTTTCTTT. This encodes CASSWGQTLGAFF. The full variable domain, in which reference TRBV5-8 and TRBJ1-1 provide the parts outside the CDR3, is EAGVTQSPTHLIKTRGQQATLRCSPISGHTSVYWYQQALGLGLQFLLWYDEGEERNRGNFPPRFSGRQFPNYSSELNVNALELEDSALYLCASSWGQTLGAFFGQGTRLTVV.

There are many counts of this clonotype. The V and J genes are TRBV29-1 and TRBJ2-1; 7 positions match TRBD2. The CDR3 spans 15 residues. Germline V gene lookup returns CDR1 SQVTM and CDR2 ANQGSEA. V gave up 4 bases and J gave up 7 bases; unmatched junction bases: 13. The CDR3 is CSVGSFPGGGNEQFF. As DNA, the CDR3 is TGCAGCGTTGGGTCTTTTCCGGGGGGTGGGAATGAGCAGTTCTTC.

This clonotype occurred many times. The chain carries TRBV12-3 or TRBV12-4 and TRBJ2-7; TRBD2 might be the D (6 bases). Trimming left V 2 bases short and J 2 bases short, with 13 bases between. The CDR3 contains 15 residues. CDR3 nucleotide sequence: TGTGCCAGCAGTTTAACACTAGCATACCCCTACGAGCAGTACTTC. This encodes CASSLTLAYPYEQYF.

This clonotype was counted at least ten times. The rearrangement links TRBV12-3 or TRBV12-4 to TRBJ2-3, with TRBD1 as a possible D gene (6 bases). Deletions cut 3 bases from V and 6 bases from J, with 10 bases between. This CDR3 contains 13 residues. The CDR3 region has the DNA TGTGCCAGCAGTTTGGGGGCGAGGGATACGCAGTATTTT. Translation gives CASSLGARDTQYF.

This clonotype came up many times. The genes are TRBV24-1 and TRBJ2-7, with 10 positions matching TRBD2. The CDR3 loop spans 16 amino acids. Germline V lookup: CDR1 KGHDR, CDR2 SFDVKD. The junction had 5 bases not matched to a gene; V was cut back by 2 bases and J by 2 bases. The CDR3 DNA sequence: TGTGCCACCAGTGATTCCAGCGGGAGGGCACCCTACGAGCAGTACTTC. Translation gives CATSDSSGRAPYEQYF.

Note on this clonotype: A much larger clone lies a single base off, so this may be a read error. J is TRBJ2-5 and V is TRBV5-5; 9 nucleotides match TRBD1. From germline, CDR1 is SGHKS and CDR2 YYEKEE (reference sequence). The length of the CDR3 is 17 residues. The CDR3 loop is CATSPLPGQGHPGTQYF. Here the CDR3 DNA reads TGTGCCACCAGCCCCTTACCGGGACAGGGTCATCCTGGGACCCAGTACTTC.

A few counts support this clonotype. The rearrangement joins TRBV7-2 to TRBJ2-7, with a weak D call TRBD2 (6 bases). The CDR3 totals 13 residues. The germline V gene encodes CDR1 SGHTA and CDR2 FQGNSA. V was shortened by 9 bases and J by 2 bases, with 14 bases between the two germline ends. The CDR3 spells CASTPGTPYEQYF. Here the CDR3 DNA reads TGTGCCAGTACCCCAGGGACTCCCTACGAGCAGTACTTC. Supplemented by reference TRBV7-2 and TRBJ2-7, the full variable domain reads GAGVSQSPSNKVTEKGKDVELRCDPISGHTALYWYRQSLGQGLEFLIYFQGNSAPDKSGLPSDRFSAERTGGSVSTLTIQRTQQEDSAVYLCASTPGTPYEQYFGPGTRLTVT.

This clonotype was observed at least ten times. The chain employs TRBV3-1 and TRBJ2-3; D is undetermined. The CDR3 is 13 residues long. Between the trimmed V and J ends, which lost 3 bases and 2 bases, there was a span of 6 bases. Germline V gene data show CDR1 as LGHDT and CDR2 as YNNKEL (reference sequence). CDR3 in amino acids: CASSQGNTDTQYF. The CDR3, as DNA: TGTGCCAGCAGCCAGGGAAACACAGATACGCAGTATTTT.

Points on this clonotype: This may arise from a read error, as a much more abundant clone is one base away. The chain joins TRBV3-1 to TRBJ1-2; possible D gene TRBD1, 6 bases. V shed 6 bases and J shed 0 bases, with 17 bases lying between them. CDR3 length equals 16 residues. The germline V gene has CDR1 LGHDT and CDR2 YNNKEL (reference sequence). CDR3 loop: CASSKQGIRANYGYTF. In DNA, the CDR3 is TGTGCCAGCAGTAAACAGGGAATTCGGGCTAACTATGGCTACACCTTC.

This clonotype was recorded many times. The genes are TRBV12-3 or TRBV12-4 and TRBJ2-1, with 7 bases lining up with TRBD2. There are 14 residues in the CDR3. Trimming at V came to 6 bases and at J to 2 bases, leaving 4 bases not matched to a gene. The CDR3 DNA sequence: TGTGCCAGCAGGGGACTATCCCCCTACAATGAGCAGTTCTTC. It yields the protein CASRGLSPYNEQFF.

This clonotype appeared many times. This rearrangement joins TRBV29-1 to TRBJ2-3; 7 nucleotides align to TRBD2. V was pared by 6 bases and J by 3 bases, with 6 bases of the junction left unmatched. The CDR3 runs to 13 residues. Germline V lookup: CDR1 SQVTM, CDR2 ANQGSEA. CDR3 in DNA: TGCAGCGTCGGGGAGCGGGGAACAGATACGCAGTATTTT. Its protein product is CSVGERGTDTQYF.

The chain carries TRBV4-1 and TRBJ1-1; perhaps TRBD1 as D (5 bases). Trimming left V 1 base short and J 1 base short, with 16 bases between. Germline CDR1 is MGHRA and CDR2 is YSYEKL. The CDR3 contains 17 residues. The DNA for the CDR3 is TGCGCCAGCAGCCAAGGGACCGCAGGGATTGGGAACACTGAAGCTTTCTTT. Its protein is CASSQGTAGIGNTEAFF.

This clonotype has ten or more counts. The chain recombines TRBV2 with TRBJ2-3; the match to TRBD1 covers 10 bases. This CDR3 has 15 amino acids. The junction had 4 bases not matched to a gene; V was cut back by 2 bases and J by 5 bases. The V gene's germline CDR1 is SNHLY and CDR2 FYNNEI. CDR3 sequence (DNA): TGTGCCAGCAGTGAATCGGGGACAGGGGTAGATACGCAGTATTTT. Its protein product is CASSESGTGVDTQYF.

Worth noting for this clonotype: Given a much more abundant clone one base away, this may be a read error. The chain has TRBV4-2 and TRBJ2-2; 9 bases align to TRBD2. V lost 6 bases, J lost 5 bases, and 10 bases stayed unmatched. CDR3 size: 16 residues. Looked up from germline, CDR1 is LGHNA and CDR2 is YNFKEQ. This chain's CDR3 is CASRVLAGGPTGELFF. CDR3 bases: TGTGCCAGCAGGGTTTTGGCGGGAGGGCCGACCGGGGAGCTGTTTTTT.

This clonotype was detected a few times. The CDR3 loop is CASRNGGWYQETQYF. CDR3 in DNA: TGTGCCAGCCGAAATGGCGGGTGGTACCAAGAGACCCAGTACTTC. The chain couples TRBV27 to TRBJ2-5, with D perhaps TRBD2 (5 bases). This CDR3 has 15 amino acids. The V end lost 8 bases, the J end lost 0 bases, and 16 bases lay between the germline ends. The germline gives CDR1 MNHEY, CDR2 SMNVEV (reference sequence).